These T cell receptor beta chains were read from a single sample in a study of shared clonotypes between healthy human individuals. TCRdb's table, derived via immunoSEQ multiplex PCR, lists solely in-frame clones and lacks some. The sample carries 730,000 or so clones, approximately 79% recorded once. The sequenced material came from memory CD4+ T cells sorted from blood. The source is a young woman in good health. CDR3s include the opening cysteine and the closing phenylalanine or tryptophan. A D gene is named only where the DNA matches it firmly. The size of a clone is reported for some rows only, either as once, few or many, or as a class for expanded clones.

j_call	clone_size	v_call	d_call	cdr3_nt	cdr3_aa
TRBJ1-5	NA	TRBV9	TRBD1	TGTGCCAGCAGCAGAGAGGGACAGACCTTCCACAATCAGCCCCAGCATTTT	CASSREGQTFHNQPQHF
TRBJ1-5	NA	TRBV5-1	TRBD1	TGCGCCAGCAGCCCTGGGACAGGGGCTCAGCCCCAGCATTTT	CASSPGTGAQPQHF
TRBJ1-4	many	TRBV25-1	TRBD1	TGTGCCAGCAGTACCTACGGGACAGGGGTTCCCGAACTGTTTTTT	CASSTYGTGVPELFF
TRBJ2-1	NA	TRBV7-9	NA	TGTGCCAGCATCCCGGGCCTATGGCTTTCAGATTGGCATGAGCAGTTCTTC	CASIPGLWLSDWHEQFF
TRBJ2-7	NA	TRBV19	TRBD1	TGTGCCAGTAGTATTCTAGGGGGCTTTGGGTACGAGCAGTACTTC	CASSILGGFGYEQYF
TRBJ2-7	NA	TRBV5-1	TRBD2	TGCGCCAGCAGCTTGGTGGGTCGTTTGAGACTAGCGGGAGGGGACTCCTACGAGCAGTACTTC	CASSLVGRLRLAGGDSYEQYF
TRBJ2-7	once	TRBV28	NA	TGTGCCAGCCGGTTGGATGGGGAAGCCTACGAGCAGTACTTC	CASRLDGEAYEQYF
TRBJ1-4	NA	TRBV5-5	NA	TGTGCCAGCAGCTTCCCGAATGAAAAACTGTTTTTT	CASSFPNEKLFF
TRBJ2-3	many	TRBV5-4	TRBD2	TGTGCCAGCAGCCCAGGCGGGACTAGCGGCACAGATACGCAGTATTTT	CASSPGGTSGTDTQYF
TRBJ1-4	few	TRBV28	NA	TGTGCCAGCAGCCCTCCCACCGACAGGTTGAGGGGTGAAAAACTGTTTTTT	CASSPPTDRLRGEKLFF
TRBJ2-3	NA	TRBV27	NA	TGTGCCAGCAGTGAGGGACCATCGTGGAGGACAGATACGCAGTATTTT	CASSEGPSWRTDTQYF
TRBJ2-7	NA	TRBV11-3	TRBD2	TGTGCCAGCAGCCCGGGGGGGAGAGACTACGAGCAGTACTTC	CASSPGGRDYEQYF
TRBJ1-1	many	TRBV18	NA	TGTGCCAGCTCACCACGGGAGGGCACTGAAGCTTTCTTT	CASSPREGTEAFF
TRBJ2-1	NA	TRBV7-9	TRBD2	TGTGCCAGCAGCTTAGCGGGAGGACTAGTTACCCATGAGCAGTTCTTC	CASSLAGGLVTHEQFF
TRBJ1-2	NA	TRBV27	NA	TGTGCCAGCAGTCCCGGGAATGACTATGGCTACACCTTC	CASSPGNDYGYTF
TRBJ1-5	NA	TRBV19	NA	TGTGCCAGTAAACCGCGCTTACATAGCAATCAGCCCCAGCATTTT	CASKPRLHSNQPQHF
TRBJ2-5	NA	TRBV5-4	TRBD2	TGTGCCAGCAGCTACAGGCAGGTGGGGGGGGAGACCCAGTACTTC	CASSYRQVGGETQYF